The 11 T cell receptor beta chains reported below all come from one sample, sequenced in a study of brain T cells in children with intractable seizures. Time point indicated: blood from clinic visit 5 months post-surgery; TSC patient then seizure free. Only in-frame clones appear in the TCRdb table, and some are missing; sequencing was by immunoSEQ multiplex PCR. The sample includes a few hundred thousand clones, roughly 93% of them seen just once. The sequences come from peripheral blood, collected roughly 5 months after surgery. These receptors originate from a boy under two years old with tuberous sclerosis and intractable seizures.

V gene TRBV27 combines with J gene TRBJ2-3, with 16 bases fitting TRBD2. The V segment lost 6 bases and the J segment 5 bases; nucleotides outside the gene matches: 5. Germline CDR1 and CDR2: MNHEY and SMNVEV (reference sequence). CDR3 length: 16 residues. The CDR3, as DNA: TGTGCCAGCAGCGGGACTAGCGGGGGGGCGGTAGATACGCAGTATTTT. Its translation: CASSGTSGGAVDTQYF.

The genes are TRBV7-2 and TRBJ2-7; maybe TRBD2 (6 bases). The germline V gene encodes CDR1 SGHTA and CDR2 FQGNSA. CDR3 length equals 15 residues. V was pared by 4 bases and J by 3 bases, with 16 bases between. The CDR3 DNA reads TGTGCCAGCAGCTCTGGGGGGTCGGAGTACTACGAGCAGTACTTC. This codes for CASSSGGSEYYEQYF.

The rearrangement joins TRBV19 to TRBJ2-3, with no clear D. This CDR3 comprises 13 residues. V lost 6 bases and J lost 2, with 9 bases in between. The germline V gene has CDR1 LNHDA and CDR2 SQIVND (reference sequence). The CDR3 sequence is CASSLLPTDTQYF. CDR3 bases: TGTGCCAGTAGCCTACTCCCCACAGATACGCAGTATTTT.

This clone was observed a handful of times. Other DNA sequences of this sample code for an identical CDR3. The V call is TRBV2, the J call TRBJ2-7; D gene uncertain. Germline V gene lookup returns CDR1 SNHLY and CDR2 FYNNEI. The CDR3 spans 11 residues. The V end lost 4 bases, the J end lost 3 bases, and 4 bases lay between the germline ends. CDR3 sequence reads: CASSVGYEQYF. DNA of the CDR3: TGTGCCAGCAGTGTGGGCTACGAGCAGTACTTC.

CDR3 bases: TGTGCCAGCAGTGAATTGTATCGGTCGCCAGTAACCTTCGGCTACACCTTC. It yields the protein CASSELYRSPVTFGYTF. The V call is TRBV2, the J call TRBJ1-2; D not resolved. The CDR3 is made up of 17 amino acids. Germline CDR1 and CDR2: SNHLY and FYNNEI. Trimming took off 2 bases at V and 8 bases at J, with 24 bases between the two ends.

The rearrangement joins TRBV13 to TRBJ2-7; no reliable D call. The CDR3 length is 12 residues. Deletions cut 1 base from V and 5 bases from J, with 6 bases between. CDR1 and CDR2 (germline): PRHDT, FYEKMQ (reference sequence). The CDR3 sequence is CASSLDKDEQYF. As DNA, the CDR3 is TGTGCCAGCAGCTTAGATAAGGACGAGCAGTACTTC.

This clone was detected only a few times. The DNA for the CDR3 is TGTGCCAGCAGCCCGGGTTCCGAGGGGGGCTACACCTTC. As protein: CASSPGSEGGYTF. The chain has TRBV5-4 and TRBJ1-2; a weak D match, TRBD1 (5 bases). This CDR3 comprises 13 residues. The V gene lost 4 bases and the J gene lost 8 bases, with 15 bases spanning the gap. Germline CDR1 and CDR2: SGHNT and YYREEE (reference sequence).

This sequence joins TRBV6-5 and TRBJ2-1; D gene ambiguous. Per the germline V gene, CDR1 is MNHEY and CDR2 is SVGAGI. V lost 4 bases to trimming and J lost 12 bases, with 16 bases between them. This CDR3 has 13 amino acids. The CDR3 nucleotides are TGTGCCAGCAGTTTGACGGACGGGTCGGGGCAGTTCTTC. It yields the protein CASSLTDGSGQFF.

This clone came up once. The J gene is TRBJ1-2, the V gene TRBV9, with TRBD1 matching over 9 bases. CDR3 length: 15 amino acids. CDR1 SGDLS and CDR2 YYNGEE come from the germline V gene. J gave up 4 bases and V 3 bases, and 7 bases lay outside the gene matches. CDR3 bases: TGTGCCAGCAGCGGGGACCGGGACAGGGCCTATGGCTACACCTTC. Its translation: CASSGDRDRAYGYTF.

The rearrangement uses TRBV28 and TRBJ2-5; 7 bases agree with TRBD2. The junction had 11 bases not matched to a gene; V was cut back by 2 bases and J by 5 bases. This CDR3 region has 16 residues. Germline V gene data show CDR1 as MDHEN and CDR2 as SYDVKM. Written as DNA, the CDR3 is TGTGCCAGCAGTTTACGTTTTCTCTTGGGGGGGGAGACCCAGTACTTC. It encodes CASSLRFLLGGETQYF.

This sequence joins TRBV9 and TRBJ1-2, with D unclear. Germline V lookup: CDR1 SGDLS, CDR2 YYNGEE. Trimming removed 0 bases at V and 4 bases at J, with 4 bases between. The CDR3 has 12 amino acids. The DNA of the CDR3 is TGTGCCAGCAGCGTAGATCTCTATGGCTACACCTTC. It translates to CASSVDLYGYTF.